This T cell receptor (beta chain) stems from a study of long-term antiretroviral therapy in people with HIV. Germline CDR1 reads LGHNA; CDR2 reads YSLEER. This CDR3 has 16 amino acids. After removal of 1 base from V and 5 bases from J, the junction contained 10 bases not matched to a gene. This clone came up once. Survey level was the resolution at which the v3.0 immunoSEQ assay ran. Produced via immunoSEQ multiplex PCR; TCRdb's table is partial and in-frame only. The data hold about 27,000 clones, with nearly 85% observed a single time. This specimen was unsorted PBMCs, taken 0.8 years before starting antiretroviral therapy. This receptor was identified in a man aged 18-30 years with HIV. This sequence joins TRBV4-3 and TRBJ1-1; 7 nucleotides match TRBD1. The CDR3 sequence: CASSQVMNRGETEAFF. CDR3 nucleotides: TGCGCCAGCAGCCAAGTTATGAACAGGGGAGAAACTGAAGCTTTCTTT.